This is a list of T cell receptor beta chains from one sample in a study of blood T cell repertoires in COVID-19. TCRdb's copy holds only in-frame clones and misses some; the assay was immunoSEQ multiplex PCR. The sample lists roughly 110,000 clones, 71% seen once, with 0.75% to 1% in the top ten. Sequenced material: peripheral blood. Receptors originate from a human donor with acute or convalescent COVID-19. The donor label of this sample is uncertain. CDR3s include the opening cysteine and the closing phenylalanine or tryptophan. D genes are given only for firm matches. The listing skips clone size in some rows; elsewhere it reads once, few, many or a size class.

D gene	J gene	clone size	V gene	CDR3 protein	CDR3 DNA
-	TRBJ2-5	-	TRBV24-1	CATSGAAQETQYF	TGTGCCACCAGTGGGGCAGCCCAAGAGACCCAGTACTTC
-	TRBJ1-1	-	TRBV6-6	CASSYQRGDTEAFF	TGTGCCAGCAGTTACCAGCGGGGTGACACTGAAGCTTTCTTT
-	TRBJ2-2	-	TRBV19	CASRGANTGELFF	TGTGCCAGTAGGGGCGCGAACACCGGGGAGCTGTTTTTT
TRBD1	TRBJ2-7	once	TRBV30	CAWSPATGFFYEQYF	TGTGCCTGGAGCCCAGCGACAGGGTTCTTCTACGAGCAGTACTTC
TRBD1	TRBJ1-3	-	TRBV2	CASSRTPLKWGTGVNLSGNTIYF	TGTGCCAGCAGCCGAACCCCGCTTAAATGGGGGACAGGGGTAAATCTCTCTGGAAACACCATATATTTT
TRBD1	TRBJ1-6	-	TRBV6-5	CASVDRVNSPLHF	TGTGCCAGCGTCGACAGGGTTAATTCACCCCTCCACTTT
TRBD1	TRBJ2-5	few	TRBV5-4	CASSLGTGDTPQYF	TGTGCCAGCAGCTTAGGGACAGGGGACACCCCCCAGTACTTC
-	TRBJ1-1	many	TRBV19	CASSETARTEAFF	TGTGCCAGTAGTGAGACAGCAAGGACTGAAGCTTTCTTT
-	TRBJ1-3	-	TRBV7-2	CASSSRSGNTIYF	TGTGCCAGCAGCTCCCGTTCTGGAAACACCATATATTTT
-	TRBJ2-2	-	TRBV11-2	CASKIQGGQGGELFF	TGTGCCAGCAAAATACAGGGCGGACAAGGCGGGGAGCTGTTTTTT
TRBD2	TRBJ2-1	-	TRBV15	CATSSGLGGGNNEQFF	TGTGCCACCAGCAGTGGACTGGGGGGGGGAAATAATGAGCAGTTCTTC
-	TRBJ2-2	-	TRBV7-9	CASIRVRNTGELFF	TGTGCCAGCATCCGGGTTCGGAACACCGGGGAGCTGTTTTTT
TRBD1	TRBJ1-6	few	TRBV2	CASSGETGASPLHF	TGTGCCAGCAGTGGGGAGACAGGGGCCTCACCCCTCCACTTT
TRBD1	TRBJ2-5	-	TRBV29-1	CSVTGTGGETQYF	TGCAGCGTGACCGGGACAGGGGGGGAGACCCAGTACTTC
TRBD2	TRBJ2-7	-	TRBV7-3	CASSLTGGSSYEQYF	TGTGCCAGCAGCTTAACGGGCGGGAGCTCCTACGAGCAGTACTTC
TRBD1	TRBJ1-5	-	TRBV15	CATSRDSDRKNSNQPQHF	TGTGCCACCAGCAGGGACTCGGACAGGAAAAATAGCAATCAGCCCCAGCATTTT
-	TRBJ1-4	-	TRBV5-6	CASSIDGGKLFF	TGTGCCAGCAGCATTGACGGGGGAAAACTGTTTTTT
TRBD1	TRBJ1-5	-	TRBV19	CASTTGGHQPQHF	TGTGCCAGTACCACAGGGGGCCATCAGCCCCAGCATTTT
TRBD1	TRBJ1-2	-	TRBV27	CASSPRQGAPDYTF	TGTGCCAGCAGTCCCCGGCAGGGGGCGCCTGACTACACCTTC
-	TRBJ1-1	few	TRBV13	CASSRNRNTEAFF	TGTGCCAGCAGCCGAAACAGGAACACTGAAGCTTTCTTT
-	TRBJ2-2	once	TRBV7-8	CASRRPGTGELFF	TGTGCCAGCCGAAGACCGGGAACCGGGGAGCTGTTTTTT
-	TRBJ1-2	many	TRBV3-1/TRBV3-2	CASSRYQGGYTF	TGTGCCAGCAGCCGCTATCAGGGAGGCTACACCTTC
-	TRBJ2-2	-	TRBV10-2	CASCRVNTGELFF	TGCGCCAGCTGCCGGGTCAACACCGGGGAGCTGTTTTTT
-	TRBJ1-5	-	TRBV2	CASTATGSQPQHF	TGTGCCAGCACCGCAACGGGGAGTCAGCCCCAGCATTTT
TRBD2	TRBJ2-1	-	TRBV19	CASTSRGGTYNEQFF	TGTGCCAGTACCTCTCGCGGGGGAACCTACAATGAGCAGTTCTTC
-	TRBJ1-5	-	TRBV5-1	CASSPDGDQPQHF	TGCGCCAGCAGTCCGGACGGGGATCAGCCCCAGCATTTT
-	TRBJ1-1	-	TRBV13	CASSLDRALTEAFF	TGTGCCAGCAGCTTAGACAGGGCGCTCACTGAAGCTTTCTTT
-	TRBJ1-5	once	TRBV18	CASTTQGPGQPQHF	TGTGCCAGCACGACACAGGGACCGGGTCAGCCCCAGCATTTT
TRBD1	TRBJ1-5	-	TRBV11-3	CASSLAVGTGHQPQHF	TGTGCCAGCAGCTTAGCCGTCGGGACAGGCCATCAGCCCCAGCATTTT
TRBD1	TRBJ1-2	-	TRBV7-9	CASSFRDRDSSYGYTF	TGTGCCAGCAGCTTTCGGGACAGGGACAGTTCATATGGCTACACCTTC
TRBD1	TRBJ1-4	-	TRBV6-5	CASSPHRGGDEKLFF	TGTGCCAGCAGCCCGCACAGGGGAGGAGATGAAAAACTGTTTTTT
TRBD2	TRBJ2-3	few	TRBV9	CASSVATSGGAETDTQYF	TGTGCCAGCAGCGTAGCTACCAGCGGGGGGGCCGAGACAGATACGCAGTATTTT
TRBD1	TRBJ1-2	many	TRBV4-1	CASSRPGTGGHYGYTF	TGCGCCAGCAGCCGTCCCGGGACAGGGGGGCACTATGGCTACACCTTC
-	TRBJ1-5	-	TRBV28	CASSSAGNPLQPQHF	TGTGCCAGCAGTTCCGCGGGTAACCCCCTTCAGCCCCAGCATTTT
TRBD2	TRBJ2-3	once	TRBV4-1	CASSHAGTSGGQADTQYF	TGCGCCAGCAGCCACGCCGGGACTAGCGGGGGCCAGGCAGATACGCAGTATTTT
TRBD1	TRBJ2-6	-	TRBV4-2	CASSQRQGPGANVLTF	TGTGCCAGCAGCCAACGACAGGGCCCTGGGGCCAACGTCCTGACTTTC
-	TRBJ1-2	few	TRBV7-9	CASTQRGQGYTF	TGTGCCAGCACCCAAAGAGGTCAAGGCTACACCTTC
-	TRBJ1-3	-	TRBV7-9	CASSFGTRDHGNTIYF	TGTGCCAGCAGCTTTGGTACCCGGGATCATGGAAACACCATATATTTT
-	TRBJ1-1	-	TRBV5-6	CASSSGVGTEAFF	TGTGCCAGCAGCTCAGGGGTGGGCACTGAAGCTTTCTTT
TRBD1	TRBJ2-6	many	TRBV19	CASSEGAGANVLTF	TGTGCCAGTAGCGAGGGGGCCGGGGCCAACGTCCTGACTTTC
-	TRBJ1-1	-	TRBV5-1	CASSRKDRNPRINTEAFF	TGCGCCAGCAGCCGGAAGGACAGAAACCCGCGCATTAACACTGAAGCTTTCTTT
-	TRBJ1-1	-	TRBV19	CASTGGLVMRPMNTEAFF	TGTGCCAGTACCGGAGGTTTGGTGATGAGACCGATGAACACTGAAGCTTTCTTT
-	TRBJ1-1	-	TRBV5-1	CASSLVPGGNTEAFF	TGCGCCAGCAGCTTGGTCCCCGGGGGAAACACTGAAGCTTTCTTT